The clone carrying this TCR beta chain was seen many times. What it recognizes is unknown. TCRdb itself ran the multiplex PCR reads through MiXCR, one entry per CDR3 protein. Of under 450 distinct CDR3 sequences detected, about 8.9% appear once; the ten largest clones hold roughly 60%. Naive CD4+ cells had CD25+ Tregs removed. Study-wide points: The TCR gene usage of tumor memory CD4+ T cells clustered together with blood and lymph node memory CD4+ cells and with lymph node naive CD4+ cells.

The sequence was obtained from a female donor with breast cancer. The material sequenced was tumor-infiltrating naive CD4+ T cells sorted from the breast tumor. Subset in this sample: naive CD4+ T cells, CD4+CD45RA+CD25-.

CDR3 nucleotide sequence: TGTGCCAGCAGCCCTACGGACCTAGGATTTCCGAGACGCTACACCTTC. This codes for CASSPTDLGFPRRYTF. This chain links TRBV12-3 or TRBV12-4 with TRBJ1-2, with D uncertain. The length of the CDR3 is 16 residues. V gave up 6 bases and J gave up 9 bases, with 26 bases separating them.